This record concerns one T cell receptor (beta chain) sequence. Its antigen is not identified. Each sample yielded at least 6 million isolated PBMCs. Germline V gene data show CDR1 as KGHSH and CDR2 as LQKENI. The ends were cut back, 4 bases at V and 2 bases at J, with 11 bases in the middle. This CDR3 has 15 residues. This record belongs to a study of blood T cells in healthy people across ages. At the level of the study: Per two T cells, template switching captured roughly one barcoded beta molecule. General study findings and limits: For the donors, CMV status was unknown and possibly confounded expanded clonotype changes. There were more naive CD4+ cells and higher diversity in long-lived donors than in aged donors.

Alongside a J-beta primer mix, a sample-barcoded 5' primer served in a second PCR lasting about 7 to 12 cycles. MiXCR, run by TCRdb on the 5' RACE reads, gives a single entry per CDR3 protein. The top ten clones hold approximately 0.7% of a sample with about 1 million distinct CDR3 sequences, approximately 26% of them seen once. These data also formed part of another study, on T cells of mothers and their children.

The chain has TRBV18 and TRBJ1-4; no definite D call. The receptor was derived from a girl aged 2 to 10 in good health. The sample consisted of blood. CDR3 protein: CASSREGSTNEKLFF. The CDR3 DNA sequence: TGTGCCAGCTCACGTGAGGGTTCGACTAATGAAAAACTGTTTTTT. Drawing the rest from reference TRBV18 and TRBJ1-4, the complete variable domain is NAGVMQNPRHLVRRRGQEARLRCSPMKGHSHVYWYRQLPEEGLKFMVYLQKENIIDESGMPKERFSAEFPKEGPSILRIQQVVRGDSAAYFCASSREGSTNEKLFFGSGTQLSVL.